This paragraph covers one T cell receptor beta chain sequence. No antigen is known for it. Repertoires were generated with immunoSEQ multiplex PCR, while TCRdb's copy carries only in-frame clones and drops some. This table has 28,000 or so clones, 83% appearing once. The sample belongs to a study of neoadjuvant nivolumab and ipilimumab in lung cancer. Background on the study: Nivolumab 3 mg/kg was given days 1, 15 and 29, plus ipilimumab 1 mg/kg day 1 in combination.

Germline loops: CDR1 MNHNS, CDR2 SASEGT. The CDR3 loop spans 15 amino acids. Trimming removed 6 bases at V and 3 bases at J, with 15 bases between. Findings and caveats of the study: Blood richness before therapy tracked richness in tumors resected after neoadjuvant therapy. Resected tumors had greater TCR richness and clonality than uninvolved lung.

The specimen comprised tumor tissue, sampled after neoadjuvant nivolumab, alone or with ipilimumab, at or shortly before surgery. J is TRBJ1-5 and V is TRBV6-1; D unresolved. The clonotype was recovered from an adult with non-small cell lung cancer. In nucleotides, the CDR3 is TGTGCCAGCAGCCTTGACCTTGGGGACAATCAGCCCCAGCATTTT. It yields the protein CASSLDLGDNQPQHF.